This T cell receptor (beta chain) was observed in a study of blood T cell repertoires in COVID-19 (dated by TCRdb to between 2020 and 2021). Context from the whole study: Samples from collaborators originated in the United States, Italy and Spain and spanned both the acute and convalescent phases of COVID-19. The material from the prospective study consisted of cDNA or gDNA derived from T cells, B-cell-depleted T cells, or PBMCs. Subjects who had been exposed to COVID-19, were actively infected with it, or had recovered from it provided the deeply sampled blood TCRbeta repertoires that made up the dataset. A freely available public database, intended as a resource for researchers studying the immune response to SARS-CoV-2, is where the repertoires were released. The samples were drawn from the first 160 participants of the ongoing ImmuneRACE study and from 1,254 subjects provided by 6 global collaborators. Sample metadata almost always included a de-identified subject ID, COVID-19 status, age in years and sex. Where HLA class I and class II types were available, the types were taken from metadata supplied by the sample provider, not from assay-based typing.

TCRbeta CDR3 regions were amplified from genomic DNA by means of the immunoSEQ Assay, a bias-controlled multiplex PCR. In the authors' own workflow: The number of nucleated cells in each sample was estimated from the amplification of reference gene primers within the assay. To quantify the absolute abundance of each unique TCRbeta CDR3 rearrangement, sequence reads were collapsed and filtered. For each sample, productive Simpson clonality was calculated as the square root of Simpson's diversity index across productive rearrangements. TCRdb retrieved this table from immuneACCESS and kept in-frame rearrangements only. Not all clones are present; in checked studies, unresolved V genes account for under half, and no reason is known for the remainder. V and J calls and clone size come straight from that table; D and trimming were deduced from the DNA. The sample table lists about 180,000 clones, around 88% of them with a count of one. The ten largest make up about 9.7% of the sample.

Overall results and qualifications from the work: The amount of clinical and demographic metadata varied by source and participant and was provided uncurated.

Participants in the prospective study were enrolled through a virtual design, were aged about 18 to 90 years, and lived in about 25 United States geographic areas. In the prospective study, cohorts were assigned on the basis of participant-reported clinical history obtained from a screening survey and a study questionnaire. ImmuneRACE Cohort 3 recovered participants were defined by two consecutive negative NP/OP PCR tests, healthcare professional clearance, or symptom resolution. In the prospective study, mobile phlebotomists collected whole blood, serum and a nasopharyngeal or oropharyngeal swab from each participant. Additional blood draws and questionnaires over a 2-month period could optionally be provided by prospective study participants. Before DNA extraction, blood samples from the prospective study were shipped at room temperature or frozen. Details on this clone: No cognate antigen has been identified for it. A read error likely explains this, since a far larger clone differs by one base.

From its cysteine to its phenylalanine, the CDR3 spans 13 amino acids. Just CDR3 DNA is preserved here, 39 bases in frame from base 1. Cut back by 6 bases and 1 base, the V and J ends lie 9 bases apart. This TCR was sampled from a young woman who had recovered from COVID-19. The chain links TRBV12-3 or TRBV12-4 with TRBJ1-1; the D segment cannot be called with confidence. The sample taken for sequencing was PBMCs or T cells enriched from blood (not recorded which). The nucleotides read TGTGCCAGCAGGCCTCAGGAGAACACTGAAGCTTTCTTT. Translated, it gives CASRPQENTEAFF.